Below are 17 T cell receptor beta chains sequenced from a single sample in a study of T cell responses to AZD1222 COVID-19 vaccine. Measured with immunoSEQ multiplex PCR; TCRdb has only the in-frame clones, and not every one. The sample lists around 200,000 clones, 93% occurring once. The starting material was peripheral blood, obtained on day 0 of AZD1222 vaccination. These receptors all stem from an adult in good health.

CDR3: CASSEIRGRVDEQYF. The CDR3 DNA reads TGTGCCAGCAGTGAAATTCGGGGTAGGGTAGACGAGCAGTACTTC. This chain uses TRBV6-1 with TRBJ2-7, with D possibly being TRBD2 (5 bases). Germline CDR1 reads MNHNS; CDR2 reads SASEGT. Between the trimmed V and J ends, which lost 2 bases and 5 bases, there was a span of 16 bases. CDR3 length: 15 residues.

The chain carries TRBV7-2 and TRBJ1-4; D call uncertain. Trimming cost V 2 bases and J 0 bases, with 10 bases left between them. Germline-derived CDR1 and CDR2 are SGHTA and FQGNSA. This CDR3 has 16 residues. CDR3 sequence (DNA): TGTGCCAGCAGCTTAATGGATCCTGCAACTAATGAAAAACTGTTTTTT. Protein: CASSLMDPATNEKLFF.

This clone has just one count. CDR3 region: CASSPPTAGKAFF. The CDR3 DNA reads as TGTGCCAGCAGCCCCCCGACGGCCGGAAAAGCTTTCTTT. The genes are TRBV5-5 and TRBJ1-1; D is unresolved. Between the trimmed V and J ends, which lost 4 bases and 9 bases, there was a span of 16 bases. CDR3 length: 13 amino acids. Germline-derived CDR1 and CDR2 are SGHKS and YYEKEE (reference sequence).

The chain has TRBV27 and TRBJ1-1; 7 positions agree with TRBD1. Trimming removed 5 bases from V and 1 base from J; junction bases left unmatched: 16. Germline V gives CDR1 MNHEY, CDR2 SMNVEV (reference sequence). The CDR3 extends over 18 amino acids. CDR3 sequence (DNA): TGTGCCAGCAGTCTTTTATTTTCGGAAGGGGGCCGGAACACTGAAGCTTTCTTT. This codes for CASSLLFSEGGRNTEAFF.

The chain joins TRBV25-1 to TRBJ2-7; D is perhaps TRBD1 (5 bases). V was clipped by 2 bases and J by 3 bases, with 5 bases between them. Germline loops: CDR1 MGHDK, CDR2 SYGVNS. This CDR3 has 12 amino acids. This CDR3 is CASSEQGYEQYF. The CDR3, as DNA: TGTGCCAGCAGTGAACAGGGCTACGAGCAGTACTTC.

This chain uses TRBV3-1 (or the pseudogene TRBV3-2) with TRBJ1-6; D is unresolved. The length of the CDR3 is 15 residues. CDR1 and CDR2 (germline): LGHDT, YNNKEL (reference sequence). The V end was cut by 0 bases, the J end by 6 bases, with 9 bases between. DNA of the CDR3: TGTGCCAGCAGCCAAGAGGGATTCGGTAATTCACCCCTCCACTTT. This gives the protein CASSQEGFGNSPLHF.

This chain joins TRBV5-4 and TRBJ2-7, with 10 bases identical to TRBD2. CDR3 length equals 14 residues. Germline-derived CDR1 and CDR2 are SGHNT and YYREEE (reference sequence). V dropped 1 base and J dropped 5; count of bases not matched to a gene: 3. The CDR3 loop reads CASSLRLAGDEQYF. DNA for the CDR3: TGTGCCAGCAGCTTGCGTCTAGCGGGAGACGAGCAGTACTTC. Based on the CDR3 plus reference TRBV5-4 and TRBJ2-7, the full variable domain is ETGVTQSPTHLIKTRGQQVTLRCSSQSGHNTVSWYQQALGQGPQFIFQYYREEENGRGNFPPRFSGLQFPNYSSELNVNALELDDSALYLCASSLRLAGDEQYFGPGTRLTVT.

CDR3 loop: CASSLHHGQGARNTF. The CDR3 bases are TGTGCCAGCAGTTTACACCATGGACAGGGGGCTCGTAACACCTTC. This sequence joins TRBV28 and TRBJ1-2, with 11 nucleotides matching TRBD1. Germline V gene lookup returns CDR1 MDHEN and CDR2 SYDVKM. The J segment lost 12 bases and the V segment lost 2 bases, leaving 11 bases of the junction unmatched. CDR3 length: 15 residues.

The V and J genes are TRBV2 and TRBJ2-5; 12 nucleotides match TRBD2. Germline V lookup: CDR1 SNHLY, CDR2 FYNNEI. Trimming cost V 8 bases and J 1 base; bases outside gene matches: 14. The CDR3 consists of 18 residues. CDR3 DNA: TGTGCCAGCGGTTCTAGCGGGGGGGCTCTTTGGATCCAAGAGACCCAGTACTTC. Protein product: CASGSSGGALWIQETQYF.

This chain connects TRBV6-5 to TRBJ1-4, with TRBD1 identical over 9 bases. J gave up 6 bases and V 6 bases, and 11 bases lay outside the gene matches. Per germline, CDR1 MNHEY and CDR2 SVGAGI. This CDR3 is 16 amino acids long. The CDR3 bases are TGTGCCAGCAGATACGAGGGACAGGGCCGTGATGAAAAACTGTTTTTT. It translates to CASRYEGQGRDEKLFF.

This rearrangement joins TRBV27 to TRBJ1-5, with a tentative D call TRBD1 (5 bases). This CDR3 region has 13 residues. Trimming removed 5 bases at V and 5 bases at J, with 10 bases between. Germline V gene lookup returns CDR1 MNHEY and CDR2 SMNVEV (reference sequence). CDR3 residues: CASSMGRYQPQHF. DNA of the CDR3: TGTGCCAGCAGTATGGGACGATATCAGCCCCAGCATTTT.

A single count supports this clone. The CDR3 nucleotides are TGTGCCAGCAGCTTTATGGCTAGCGGGATCTTGTACAATGAGCAGTTCTTC. Translated, it gives CASSFMASGILYNEQFF. The chain combines TRBV7-9 with TRBJ2-1; 9 nucleotides match TRBD2. The CDR3 extends over 17 amino acids. Looked up from germline, CDR1 is SEHNR and CDR2 is FQNEAQ (reference sequence). The ends lost 3 bases at V and 4 bases at J; junction bases unmatched: 10.

The chain joins TRBV7-7 to TRBJ2-1, with D uncertain. The CDR3 is 15 amino acids. V gave up 5 bases and J gave up 4 bases, with 15 bases separating them. Germline values: CDR1 SSHAT, CDR2 FNYEAQ (reference sequence). CDR3 sequence: CASSAATSTYNEQFF. CDR3 coding DNA: TGTGCCAGCAGCGCAGCCACTTCAACATACAATGAGCAGTTCTTC.

The chain carries TRBV5-1 and TRBJ2-7; the D is unclear. The V end lost 0 bases, the J end lost 4 bases, and 14 bases lay between the germline ends. This CDR3 contains 15 residues. The germline gives CDR1 SGHRS, CDR2 YFSETQ. Here the CDR3 DNA reads TGCGCCAGCAGCTTGGTTAGGGCCGCTACTTACGAGCAGTACTTC. Its translation is CASSLVRAATYEQYF.

This chain uses TRBV19 with TRBJ2-7; D tentatively fits TRBD1 or TRBD2 (5 bases each). Trimming left V 0 bases short and J 3 bases short, with 12 bases between. Germline assignment: CDR1 LNHDA and CDR2 SQIVND (reference sequence). There are 15 residues in the CDR3. CDR3 residues: CASSIDGTYLYEQYF. As DNA, the CDR3 is TGTGCCAGTAGTATAGATGGGACGTACCTCTACGAGCAGTACTTC.

The chain joins TRBV7-9 to TRBJ1-1; 8 bases line up with TRBD1. The J segment lost 2 bases and the V segment lost 4 bases, leaving 6 bases of the junction unmatched. The CDR3 contains 15 residues. Germline assignment: CDR1 SEHNR and CDR2 FQNEAQ (reference sequence). CDR3 amino acids: CASSSTGQGNTEAFF. The CDR3 DNA reads as TGTGCCAGCAGCTCGACCGGACAGGGTAACACTGAAGCTTTCTTT.

This clone was observed a handful of times. This sequence joins TRBV9 and TRBJ2-1; D not resolved. Per germline, CDR1 SGDLS and CDR2 YYNGEE. The CDR3 contains 13 residues. V was cut by 0 bases and J by 2 bases, with 3 bases left in between. The CDR3 DNA sequence: TGTGCCAGCAGCGTAGGAGCCTACAATGAGCAGTTCTTC. Its protein product is CASSVGAYNEQFF.